This record covers a single T cell receptor beta chain. This sample stems from a study of T cell responses to AZD1222 COVID-19 vaccine. Deletions cut 4 bases from V and 4 bases from J, with 10 bases between. CDR3 length equals 12 residues. The germline gives CDR1 SQVTM, CDR2 ANQGSEA. The assay was immunoSEQ multiplex PCR, and TCRdb's table has in-frame clones only and misses some. Among 150,000 to 190,000 clones listed, about 90% were seen once. The TCR sequence derives from an adult who received the AZD1222 COVID-19 vaccine. Sequencing used peripheral blood, obtained 28 days after the second AZD1222 dose. This sequence joins TRBV29-1 and TRBJ1-2; D might be TRBD1 (5 bases). CDR3 in amino acids: CSVGGGSYGYTF. CDR3 DNA: TGCAGCGTTGGGGGCGGGAGCTATGGCTACACCTTC.